These 3 T cell receptor beta chains came from one sample sequenced in a study of T cells in Graves' hyperthyroidism and ophthalmopathy. RNA transcripts served as the template for amplifying TCR beta CDR3 regions. Using the HTBI primer set, a first-round RT-PCR was run on the TCR CDR3. TCRdb itself ran the multiplex PCR reads through MiXCR, one entry per CDR3 protein. The sample contains roughly 660,000 distinct CDR3 sequences, about 18% of which appear only once. Sequenced material: blood. The receptor source for this set is a man aged 45-60 years with Graves' hyperthyroidism.

In its sample, this clonotype was seen many times. This chain joins TRBV6-1 and TRBJ2-1; TRBD1 or TRBD2 may be the D gene (7 bases each). The CDR3 is made up of 16 amino acids. Germline V gives CDR1 MNHNS, CDR2 SASEGT. V was trimmed by 4 bases and J by 7 bases, leaving 20 bases between them. CDR3 nucleotide sequence: TGTGCCAGCAGTGGACAGGGACTACCCATCGGAAATGAGCAGTTCTTC. Encoded protein: CASSGQGLPIGNEQFF.

This clonotype was counted many times. This chain connects TRBV5-1 to TRBJ1-1; the match to TRBD1 covers 7 bases. CDR1 and CDR2 from the germline V gene are SGHRS and YFSETQ. The junction had 10 bases not matched to a gene; V was cut back by 2 bases and J by 0 bases. The CDR3 covers 17 residues. In nucleotides, the CDR3 is TGCGCCAGCAGCTTCTTGTTTTACAGGGGTATGAACACTGAAGCTTTCTTT. Translating gives CASSFLFYRGMNTEAFF.

This clonotype was counted at least ten times. The J gene is TRBJ1-2, the V gene TRBV18, with D unclear. Germline CDR1 reads KGHSH; CDR2 reads LQKENI. The CDR3 totals 15 residues. The V end was cut by 2 bases, the J end by 0 bases, with 10 bases between. This chain's CDR3 is CASSPGNVANYGYTF. The DNA for the CDR3 is TGTGCCAGCTCACCAGGCAATGTAGCTAACTATGGCTACACCTTC.